This entry describes one TCR beta chain. The source of the sample is a study of blood T cell repertoires in COVID-19. Study-level information: Specimens from acute and convalescent COVID-19 originated in the United States, Italy and Spain. Sources were T cells, B-cell-depleted T cells, or PBMCs; the material itself was cDNA or gDNA.

The CDR3 length is 14 residues. V was shortened by 0 bases and J by 3 bases, with 9 bases between the two germline ends. Germline loops: CDR1 LNHNV, CDR2 YYDKDF (reference sequence). Per the original methods: It was from reference gene primer amplification that nucleated cell counts were estimated. The assay was immunoSEQ multiplex PCR, and TCRdb's table has in-frame clones only and misses some. The DNA gave D and trimming, while V, J and clone size come from that table. The table records fewer than 150,000 clones, around 81% of them present only once. Sequenced input: peripheral blood. The receptor was derived from a human donor in a cohort sampled during active COVID-19. The rearrangement joins TRBV15 to TRBJ2-7, with D perhaps matching TRBD1 (5 bases). CDR3 region: CATSRESGNYEQYF. CDR3 in DNA: TGTGCCACCAGCAGAGAGTCAGGGAACTACGAGCAGTACTTC.